This T cell receptor (beta chain) was observed in a study of blood T cell repertoires in COVID-19. For the study at large: The analysed material was cDNA or gDNA that came from T cells, B-cell-depleted T cells, or PBMCs.

This clone came up a few times. V was pared by 0 bases and J by 4 bases, with 8 bases between. CDR3 length: 15 residues. The germline CDR1 and CDR2 sequences are SGDLS and YYNGEE. The method was immunoSEQ multiplex PCR; TCRdb's version includes in-frame clones alone and lacks a portion of them. The sample consists of some 150,000 clones, about 79% of them appearing once. The genes are TRBV9 and TRBJ1-6; the D gene is possibly TRBD1 (5 bases). The sequenced sample consisted of PBMCs or T cells enriched from blood (not recorded which). The clonotype was recovered from a woman aged 45-65 years who had recovered from COVID-19. CDR3 in DNA: TGTGCCAGCAGCGTAGGGGCAGGGTATAATTCACCCCTCCACTTT. Translated, it gives CASSVGAGYNSPLHF.